This is a list of T cell receptor beta chains from one sample in a study of shared clonotypes between healthy human individuals. Libraries were prepared by immunoSEQ multiplex PCR; TCRdb keeps only in-frame clonotypes and omits some of them. The table lists millions of clones, roughly nine tenths of them singletons, with 0.14% in the top ten. The sample taken for sequencing was naive CD4+ T cells sorted from blood. The receptors originated from a man between 18 and 35 years old in good health. Each CDR3 is given with its conserved first and last residue. The D gene is left open where the match is weak.

>TRBD2|TRBV19|TRBJ2-3
CASSTQAGGTDTQYF
>-|TRBV6-1|TRBJ2-7
CASSEERAFGYEQYF
>TRBD2|TRBV6-4|TRBJ2-4
CASSARLAGENIQYF
>-|TRBV2|TRBJ2-1
CASFPRSPGYSNEQFF
>-|TRBV19|TRBJ1-3
CASSLNREDGNTIYF
>TRBD2|TRBV27|TRBJ2-3
CASSLQTSGGTQYF
>-|TRBV11-2|TRBJ2-5
CASSPSLGVETQYF
>-|TRBV6-7|TRBJ2-4
CASSPCGSDIAKNIQYF
>TRBD1|TRBV10-3|TRBJ1-6
CAISERDRGSPLHF
>-|TRBV18|TRBJ1-1
CASSPPGQGRVDEAFF
>TRBD1|TRBV5-1|TRBJ2-1
CASSLRTGGSHNEQFF
>TRBD1|TRBV6-1|TRBJ1-4
CATWDRGLVGEKLFF
>-|TRBV10-3|TRBJ2-1
CAISESSAAIYNEQFF
>-|TRBV19|TRBJ1-1
CASSATFRTEAFF
>TRBD2|TRBV27|TRBJ2-1
CASSKGGGRANEQFF
>-|TRBV2|TRBJ2-7
CASSEVGLALEKFEQYF
>-|TRBV5-1|TRBJ1-2
CASSLGGEGYTF
>TRBD2|TRBV29-1|TRBJ2-1
CSVAGLAENEQFF
>-|TRBV9|TRBJ2-7
CASSASLGRVGGYEQYF
>-|TRBV30|TRBJ1-2
CAWRRWGGGGGYTF
>-|TRBV2|TRBJ2-3
CASTSRGGSSDTQYF
>-|TRBV5-1|TRBJ2-7
CASSPEVGPALEQYF
>-|TRBV5-1|TRBJ1-6
CASSLAGPSLSPLHF
>TRBD1|TRBV19|TRBJ1-6
CASSIGDRANSPLHF
>TRBD1|TRBV5-1|TRBJ1-5
CASSVAPGGAGPQHF
>TRBD2|TRBV4-1|TRBJ2-3
CASSQAFPSGADPNTQYF
>-|TRBV6-1|TRBJ1-1
CASSSQGVGAFF
>-|TRBV6-1|TRBJ2-2
CASSRGGGELFF
>-|TRBV2|TRBJ1-3
CASKPTASADTIYF
>TRBD2|TRBV2|TRBJ2-5
CASSSDTGGGETQYF
>-|TRBV5-4|TRBJ1-2
CASSFSWRQGLGGYTF
>-|TRBV7-3|TRBJ2-3
CASSLSQGTDTQYF